What follows describes a single T cell receptor beta chain. Germline CDR1 and CDR2: SGHAT and FQNNGV. Trimming cost V 6 bases and J 3 bases, with 8 bases left between them. This CDR3 contains 12 residues. This record belongs to a study of cytomegalovirus exposure and HLA in healthy donors. In the study overall: Within an early data release were approximately 85 million unique TCRs drawn from HLA-typed donors.

The PCR employed 60 Vbeta primers together with 13 Jbeta primers. In the original workflow: Later work found around 72 million unique TCR beta chains, with roughly 11 million shared. The table came from immunoSEQ multiplex PCR; TCRdb's copy has only in-frame clones and leaves some out. Clone size and the V and J calls come from that table; the DNA yielded D and trimming. The sample totals approximately 210,000 clones; its top ten clones hold roughly 0.98%. This rearrangement joins TRBV11-2 to TRBJ1-2; D call uncertain. This sequence was found in a woman aged 25 to 45 in good health and CMV-seropositive. The source material was PBMCs. The CDR3 spells CASRSGYYGYTF. The CDR3 DNA reads as TGTGCCAGCAGGAGCGGATACTATGGCTACACCTTC.